This TCR beta chain was recovered during a study of blood T cell repertoires in COVID-19. Across the study: Collection of acute and convalescent COVID-19 samples took place in the United States, Italy and Spain. From T cells, B-cell-depleted T cells, or PBMCs came the material, which was cDNA or gDNA.

Profiled with immunoSEQ multiplex PCR; TCRdb holds only in-frame clones, not every one. The sample holds some 160,000 clones, about 77% seen once. The V gene's germline CDR1 is MDHEN and CDR2 SYDVKM. The CDR3 runs 14 residues. Between the trimmed V and J ends, which lost 5 bases and 2 bases, there was a span of 13 bases. The V gene is TRBV28, the J gene TRBJ2-7; a weak D match, TRBD1 (5 bases). Source material: peripheral blood. The receptor was derived from a man aged 55-75 years with acute or convalescent COVID-19. The CDR3 nucleotides are TGTGCCAGCAGTGGGGCAGGTCCGACCTACGAGCAGTACTTC. It translates to CASSGAGPTYEQYF.